One and the same sample provided the 7 T cell receptor beta chains below, sequenced in a study of cytomegalovirus exposure and HLA in healthy donors. The table came from immunoSEQ multiplex PCR; TCRdb's copy has only in-frame clones and leaves some out. The sample lists 180,000 or so clones, 75% to 85% occurring once. The sequencing sample was made of PBMCs. Receptors were obtained from a woman aged 25 to 39 in good health and CMV-seropositive.

This clone was seen a few times. The chain joins TRBV9 to TRBJ2-2; D ambiguous. V lost 0 bases and J lost 0, with 3 bases in between. CDR1 and CDR2 (germline): SGDLS, YYNGEE. CDR3 length equals 14 residues. The CDR3 reads CASSVVTNTGELFF. The CDR3 nucleotides are TGTGCCAGCAGCGTAGTAACGAACACCGGGGAGCTGTTTTTT.

The V and J genes are TRBV11-1 and TRBJ1-1; D is undetermined. The V gene lost 3 bases and the J gene lost 1 base, with 12 bases spanning the gap. Germline-derived CDR1 and CDR2 are SGHAT and FQDESV (reference sequence). This CDR3 has 15 amino acids. CDR3: CASSFDGGPNTEAFF. The CDR3 region has the DNA TGTGCCAGCAGCTTTGATGGAGGGCCGAACACTGAAGCTTTCTTT. Filled out from reference TRBV11-1 and TRBJ1-1, the complete variable domain reads EAEVAQSPRYKITEKSQAVAFWCDPISGHATLYWYRQILGQGPELLVQFQDESVVDDSQLPKDRFSAERLKGVDSTLKIQPAELGDSAMYLCASSFDGGPNTEAFFGQGTRLTVV.

The chain has TRBV6-5 and TRBJ1-1; D gene ambiguous. Germline values: CDR1 MNHEY, CDR2 SVGAGI. This CDR3 contains 14 residues. Trimming took off 0 bases at V and 6 bases at J, with 11 bases between the two ends. This CDR3 reads CASSYSRQVPEAFF. As DNA, the CDR3 is TGTGCCAGCAGTTACTCGCGTCAGGTCCCTGAAGCTTTCTTT.

The CDR3 sequence is CASSSPAGGEKLFF. Written as DNA, the CDR3 is TGTGCCAGCAGTTCCCCAGCCGGAGGGGAAAAACTGTTTTTT. The chain recombines TRBV28 with TRBJ1-4; D gene ambiguous. The V gene's germline CDR1 is MDHEN and CDR2 SYDVKM. Trimming cost V 4 bases and J 8 bases, with 14 bases left between them. This CDR3 is built from 14 residues.

The genes are TRBV6-1 and TRBJ1-2, with 8 positions matching TRBD1. CDR1 MNHNS and CDR2 SASEGT come from the germline V gene. The CDR3 covers 13 residues. V lost 6 bases to trimming and J lost 8 bases; unmatched junction nucleotides: 8. The CDR3 DNA is TGTGCCAGCAGCGAGGGGGGACAGGTCGGCTACACCTTC. This translates into CASSEGGQVGYTF.

This clone was seen a handful of times. Other nucleotide sequences in the sample specify the same CDR3. The chain links TRBV19 to TRBJ2-1; 12 bases are a match to TRBD2. Germline V CDR1 and CDR2: LNHDA, SQIVND (reference sequence). CDR3 length equals 14 residues. J was trimmed by 10 bases and V by 4 bases; bases with no gene match: 5. The CDR3 spells CASSRLAGVNEQFF. The CDR3 nucleotides are TGTGCCAGTAGTAGACTAGCGGGAGTTAACGAGCAGTTCTTC.

The rearrangement uses TRBV19 and TRBJ1-1, with unresolved D. The CDR3 covers 14 residues. Trimming left V 7 bases short and J 6 bases short, with 18 bases between. CDR1 is LNHDA and CDR2 is SQIVND in the germline V gene (reference sequence). DNA for the CDR3: TGTGCCAGTACCACCGCAGGATTGGGTCCTGAAGCTTTCTTT. This sequence encodes CASTTAGLGPEAFF.